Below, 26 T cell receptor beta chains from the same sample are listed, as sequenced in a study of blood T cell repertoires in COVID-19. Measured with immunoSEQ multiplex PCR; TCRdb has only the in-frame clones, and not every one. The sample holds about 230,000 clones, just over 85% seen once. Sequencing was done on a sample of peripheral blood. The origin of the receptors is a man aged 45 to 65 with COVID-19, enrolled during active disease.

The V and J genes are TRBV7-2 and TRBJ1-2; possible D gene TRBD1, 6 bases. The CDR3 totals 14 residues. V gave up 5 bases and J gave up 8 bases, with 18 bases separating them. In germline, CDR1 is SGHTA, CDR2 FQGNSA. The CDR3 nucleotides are TGTGCCAGCAGCCGGACAGCCCGCGTTTCGGGCTACACCTTC. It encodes CASSRTARVSGYTF.

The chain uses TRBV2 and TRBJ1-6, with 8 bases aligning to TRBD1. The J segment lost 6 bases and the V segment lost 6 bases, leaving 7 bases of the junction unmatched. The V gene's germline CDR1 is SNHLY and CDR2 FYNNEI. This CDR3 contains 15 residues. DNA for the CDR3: TGTGCCAGCAGAGGTCAGGGGGCGGCTAATTCACCCCTCCACTTT. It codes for CASRGQGAANSPLHF.

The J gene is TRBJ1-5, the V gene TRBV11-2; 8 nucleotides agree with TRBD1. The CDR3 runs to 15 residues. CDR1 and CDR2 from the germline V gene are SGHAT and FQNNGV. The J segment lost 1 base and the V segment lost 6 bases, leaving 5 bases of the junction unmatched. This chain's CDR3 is CASSRTGLSNQPQHF. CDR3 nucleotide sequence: TGTGCCAGCAGTCGGACAGGGCTGAGCAATCAGCCCCAGCATTTT.

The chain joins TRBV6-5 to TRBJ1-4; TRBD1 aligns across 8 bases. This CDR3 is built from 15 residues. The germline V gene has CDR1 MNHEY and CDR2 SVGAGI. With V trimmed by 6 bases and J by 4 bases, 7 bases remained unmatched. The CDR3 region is CASSGVGTGNEKLFF. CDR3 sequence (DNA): TGTGCCAGCAGCGGCGTGGGGACAGGTAATGAAAAACTGTTTTTT.

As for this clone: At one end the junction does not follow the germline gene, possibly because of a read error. CDR3 coding DNA: TGCGCCAGCAGTTTACCGGGTCTTCCGACCGGGGAGCTGTCTTTT. Its protein product is CASSLPGLPTGELSF. The rearrangement links TRBV10-2 to TRBJ2-2; D is possibly TRBD2 (5 bases). In germline, CDR1 is WSHSY, CDR2 SAAADI. The length of the CDR3 is 15 residues.

This CDR3 reads CASSPRTGGPSGNTIYF. The CDR3 nucleotides are TGTGCCAGCTCACCGCGGACAGGGGGCCCCTCTGGAAACACCATATATTTT. This chain uses TRBV18 with TRBJ1-3; TRBD1 matches 11 bases. Losses at the gene ends were 3 bases for V and 0 bases for J; bases not matched to a gene: 4. Germline V gene sequence: CDR1 KGHSH, CDR2 LQKENI. This CDR3 spans 17 amino acids.

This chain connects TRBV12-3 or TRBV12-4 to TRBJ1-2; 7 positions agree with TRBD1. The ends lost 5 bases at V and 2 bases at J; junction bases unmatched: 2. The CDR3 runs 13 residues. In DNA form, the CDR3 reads TGTGCCAGCAGTGGGGACAGCAACTATGGCTACACCTTC. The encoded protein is CASSGDSNYGYTF.

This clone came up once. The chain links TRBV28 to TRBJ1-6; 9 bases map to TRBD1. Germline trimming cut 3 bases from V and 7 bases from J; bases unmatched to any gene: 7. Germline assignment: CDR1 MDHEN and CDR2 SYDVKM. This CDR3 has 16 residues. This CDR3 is CASSFNRGLLNSPLHF. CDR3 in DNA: TGTGCCAGCAGTTTTAACAGGGGGCTGCTAAATTCACCCCTCCACTTT.

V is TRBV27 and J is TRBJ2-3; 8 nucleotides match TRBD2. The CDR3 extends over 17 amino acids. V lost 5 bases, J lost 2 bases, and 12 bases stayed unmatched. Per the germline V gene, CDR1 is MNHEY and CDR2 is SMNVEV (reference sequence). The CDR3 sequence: CASSIGTRRFHTDTQYF. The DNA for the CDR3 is TGTGCCAGCAGTATTGGGACTAGGAGGTTTCACACAGATACGCAGTATTTT.

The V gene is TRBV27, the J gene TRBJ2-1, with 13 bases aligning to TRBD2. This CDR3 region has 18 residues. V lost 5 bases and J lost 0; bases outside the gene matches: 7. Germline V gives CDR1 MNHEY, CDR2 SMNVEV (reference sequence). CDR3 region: CASSETSGGTPSYNEQFF. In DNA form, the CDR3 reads TGTGCCAGCAGTGAGACTAGCGGGGGGACCCCCTCCTACAATGAGCAGTTCTTC.

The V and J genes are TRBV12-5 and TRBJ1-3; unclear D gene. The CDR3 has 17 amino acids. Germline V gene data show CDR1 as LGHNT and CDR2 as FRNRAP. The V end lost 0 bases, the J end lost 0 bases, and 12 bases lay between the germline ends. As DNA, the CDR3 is TGTGCTAGTGGTTTGGTGAGGGATTCTCGCTCTGGAAACACCATATATTTT. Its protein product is CASGLVRDSRSGNTIYF.

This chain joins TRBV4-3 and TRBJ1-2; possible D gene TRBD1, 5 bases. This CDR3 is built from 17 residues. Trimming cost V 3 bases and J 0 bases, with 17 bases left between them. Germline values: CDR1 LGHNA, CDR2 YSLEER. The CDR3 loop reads CASSQGRDRGSNYGYTF. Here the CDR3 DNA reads TGCGCCAGCAGCCAGGGGCGGGATCGAGGGTCTAACTATGGCTACACCTTC.

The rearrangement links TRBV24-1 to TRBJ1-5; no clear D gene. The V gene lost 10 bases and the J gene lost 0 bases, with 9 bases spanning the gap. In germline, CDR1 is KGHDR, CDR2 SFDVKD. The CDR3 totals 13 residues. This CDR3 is CATSQYSNQPQHF. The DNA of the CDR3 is TGTGCCACGTCGCAGTATAGCAATCAGCCCCAGCATTTT.

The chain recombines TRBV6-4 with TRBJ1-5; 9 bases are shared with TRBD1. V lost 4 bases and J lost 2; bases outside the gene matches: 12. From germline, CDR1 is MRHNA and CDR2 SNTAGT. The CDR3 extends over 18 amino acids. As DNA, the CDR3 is TGTGCCAGCAGTGTGGTATCCGGGACAGGGATCGGCAATCAGCCCCAGCATTTT. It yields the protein CASSVVSGTGIGNQPQHF.

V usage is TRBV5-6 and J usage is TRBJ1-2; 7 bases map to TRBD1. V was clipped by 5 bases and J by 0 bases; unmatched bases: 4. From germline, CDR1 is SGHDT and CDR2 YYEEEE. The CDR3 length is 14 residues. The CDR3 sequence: CASSWDSANYGYTF. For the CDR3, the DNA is TGTGCCAGCAGTTGGGACAGCGCTAACTATGGCTACACCTTC.

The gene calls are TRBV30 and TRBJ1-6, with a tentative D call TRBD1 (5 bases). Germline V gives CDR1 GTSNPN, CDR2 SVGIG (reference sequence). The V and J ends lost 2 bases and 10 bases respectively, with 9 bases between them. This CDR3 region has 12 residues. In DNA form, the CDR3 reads TGTGCCTGGAGTCGGGGGGACTCACCCCTCCACTTT. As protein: CAWSRGDSPLHF.

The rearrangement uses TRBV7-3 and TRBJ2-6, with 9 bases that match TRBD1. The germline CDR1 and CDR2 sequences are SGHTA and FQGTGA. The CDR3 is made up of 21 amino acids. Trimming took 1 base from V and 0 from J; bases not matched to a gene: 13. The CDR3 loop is CASSLSPPGQGLHSGANVLTF. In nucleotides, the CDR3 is TGTGCCAGCAGCTTAAGTCCCCCGGGACAGGGTCTTCACTCTGGGGCCAACGTCCTGACTTTC.

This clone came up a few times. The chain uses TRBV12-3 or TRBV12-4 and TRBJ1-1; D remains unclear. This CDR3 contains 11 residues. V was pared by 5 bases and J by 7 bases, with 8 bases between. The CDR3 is CASSKLLEAFF. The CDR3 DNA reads TGTGCCAGCAGTAAACTCCTTGAAGCTTTCTTT.

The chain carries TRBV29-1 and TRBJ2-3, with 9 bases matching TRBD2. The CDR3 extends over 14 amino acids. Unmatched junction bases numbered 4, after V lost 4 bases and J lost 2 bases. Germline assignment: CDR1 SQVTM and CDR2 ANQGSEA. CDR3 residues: CSVGLAGTTDTQYF. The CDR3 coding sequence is TGCAGCGTTGGGCTAGCGGGAACCACAGATACGCAGTATTTT.

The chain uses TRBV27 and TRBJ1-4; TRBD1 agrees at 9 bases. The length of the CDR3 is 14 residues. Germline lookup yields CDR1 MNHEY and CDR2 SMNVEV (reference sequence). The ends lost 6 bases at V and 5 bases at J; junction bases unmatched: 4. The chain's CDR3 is CASRWTGENEKLFF. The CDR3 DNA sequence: TGTGCCAGCAGATGGACAGGGGAAAATGAAAAACTGTTTTTT.

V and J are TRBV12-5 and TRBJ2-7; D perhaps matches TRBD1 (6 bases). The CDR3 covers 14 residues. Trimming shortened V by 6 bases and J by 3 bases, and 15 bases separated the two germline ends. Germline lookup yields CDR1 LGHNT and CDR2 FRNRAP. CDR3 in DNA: TGTGCTAGTGGCCCAACAGGGATGGGCTACGAGCAGTACTTC. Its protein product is CASGPTGMGYEQYF. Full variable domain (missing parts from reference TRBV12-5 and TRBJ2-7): DARVTQTPRHKVTEMGQEVTMRCQPILGHNTVFWYRQTMMQGLELLAYFRNRAPLDDSGMPKDRFSAEMPDATLATLKIQPSEPRDSAVYFCASGPTGMGYEQYFGPGTRLTVT.

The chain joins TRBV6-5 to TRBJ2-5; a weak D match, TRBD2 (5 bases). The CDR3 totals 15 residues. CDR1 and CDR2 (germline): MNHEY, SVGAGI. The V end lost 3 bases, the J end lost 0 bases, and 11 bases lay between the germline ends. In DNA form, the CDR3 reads TGTGCCAGCAGTTATACGGGGTCAAACCAAGAGACCCAGTACTTC. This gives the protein CASSYTGSNQETQYF.

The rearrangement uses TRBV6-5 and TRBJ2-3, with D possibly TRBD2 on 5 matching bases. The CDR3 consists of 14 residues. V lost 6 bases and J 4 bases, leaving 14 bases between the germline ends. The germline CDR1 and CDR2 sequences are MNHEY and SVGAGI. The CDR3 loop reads CASSRGAPADTQYF. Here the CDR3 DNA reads TGTGCCAGCAGCCGGGGAGCCCCAGCAGATACGCAGTATTTT.

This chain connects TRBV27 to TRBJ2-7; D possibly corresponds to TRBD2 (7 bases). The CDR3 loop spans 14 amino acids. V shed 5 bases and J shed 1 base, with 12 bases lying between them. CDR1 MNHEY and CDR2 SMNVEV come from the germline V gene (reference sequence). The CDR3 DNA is TGTGCCAGCAGTAAAGGGGGAGGGTCCTACGAGCAGTACTTC. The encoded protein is CASSKGGGSYEQYF.

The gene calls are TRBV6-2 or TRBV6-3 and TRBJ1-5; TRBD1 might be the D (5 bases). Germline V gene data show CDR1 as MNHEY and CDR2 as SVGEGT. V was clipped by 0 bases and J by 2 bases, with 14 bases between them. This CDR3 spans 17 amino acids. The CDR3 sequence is CASSYSRAGSRNQPQHF. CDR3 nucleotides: TGTGCCAGCAGTTACTCTAGGGCAGGGTCTCGCAATCAGCCCCAGCATTTT.

CDR3 nucleotide sequence: TGTGCCAGCAGCCTAAGGACAGCAAATTCACCCCTCCACTTT. It yields the protein CASSLRTANSPLHF. The V gene is TRBV5-5, the J gene TRBJ1-6; TRBD1 might be the D (6 bases). The CDR3 spans 14 residues. Germline V CDR1 and CDR2: SGHKS, YYEKEE (reference sequence). V shed 4 bases and J shed 7 bases, with 12 bases lying between them.